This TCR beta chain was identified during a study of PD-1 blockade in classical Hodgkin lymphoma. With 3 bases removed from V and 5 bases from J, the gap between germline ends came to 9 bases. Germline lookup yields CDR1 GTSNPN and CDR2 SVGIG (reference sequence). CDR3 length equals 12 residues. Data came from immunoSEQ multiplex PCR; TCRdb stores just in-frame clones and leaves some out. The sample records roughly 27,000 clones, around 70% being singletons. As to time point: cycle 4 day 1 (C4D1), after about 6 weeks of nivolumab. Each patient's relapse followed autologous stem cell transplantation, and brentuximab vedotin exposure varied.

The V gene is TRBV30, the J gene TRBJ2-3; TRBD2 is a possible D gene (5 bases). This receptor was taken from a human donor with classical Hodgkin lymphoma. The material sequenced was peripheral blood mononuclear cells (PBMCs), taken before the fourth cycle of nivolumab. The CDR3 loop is CAWSPGIDTQYF. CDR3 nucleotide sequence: TGTGCCTGGAGCCCCGGGATAGATACGCAGTATTTT.